Listed below are T cell receptor beta chains from one sample, sequenced in a study of blood T cell repertoires in COVID-19. Assay: immunoSEQ multiplex PCR; the TCRdb copy retains only in-frame clones and omits some. The repertoire holds some 100,000 clones, about 91% seen once, with 6.5% to 9.5% in the top ten. The sample comprised peripheral blood. The source of these receptors is a woman aged 70 to 79 with acute or convalescent COVID-19. Both conserved end residues are part of each CDR3. The size field is filled for only some rows; it gives once, few, many or a size class.

TRBV3-1/TRBV3-2	TRBJ1-1	-	CASSIQGSSEAFF
TRBV19	TRBJ2-2	-	CASNRDRVENTGELFF
TRBV11-3	TRBJ2-3	-	CASSPGRGTGSYTDTQYF
TRBV19	TRBJ2-1	-	CASSWSSGGIYNEQFF
TRBV27	TRBJ2-2	-	CASSSNTRLVSGELFF
TRBV7-8	TRBJ1-1	-	CASSFQANTEAFF
TRBV5-6	TRBJ2-7	-	CASSARDGGSYEQYF
TRBV3-1/TRBV3-2	TRBJ2-5	-	CASSHPPGAGTLQETQYF
TRBV13	TRBJ1-5	-	CASSLGLNQPQHF
TRBV18	TRBJ1-2	-	CASSPDMDGYTF
TRBV18	TRBJ2-3	-	CASSRLAGGTDTQYF
TRBV12-3/TRBV12-4	TRBJ2-2	-	CASRQANTGELFF
TRBV11-3	TRBJ2-7	-	CASSKGQGAGEQYF
TRBV7-9	TRBJ2-2	-	CASSQYSRYRDTGELFF
TRBV5-1	TRBJ2-3	-	CASRQDLGIDTQYF
TRBV9	TRBJ2-1	-	CASTLDSSYNEQFF
TRBV27	TRBJ1-6	few	CASSSYGQGNSPLHF
TRBV4-1	TRBJ2-7	-	CASSQGGTGGYEQYF
TRBV6-4	TRBJ2-1	-	CASSVVANLGNEQFF
TRBV15	TRBJ2-7	-	CATRGHFYEQYF
TRBV18	TRBJ2-7	-	CASSPGTGGGEQYF
TRBV29-1	TRBJ2-7	-	CSVEGPDEQYF
TRBV3-1/TRBV3-2	TRBJ2-7	-	CASSQGWRRTDFDSYEQYF
TRBV6-1	TRBJ2-3	-	CASSEMTSPGTDTQYF
TRBV29-1	TRBJ2-5	-	CSVEDYPIRTGGLETQYF
TRBV29-1	TRBJ1-2	once	CSIGTGGGYGYTF
TRBV7-9	TRBJ2-3	-	CASSPWTATDTQYF
TRBV28	TRBJ1-2	-	CANLDSNYGYTF
TRBV5-1	TRBJ1-5	-	CASSLLGGTSNQPQHF
TRBV6-5	TRBJ2-2	-	CASSYSGGRGSGELFF
TRBV11-2	TRBJ1-3	-	CASSGGGTGIGNTIYF
TRBV28	TRBJ2-2	-	CASSPMGRNTGELFF
TRBV5-4	TRBJ1-6	-	CASTDVRGNSPLHF
TRBV6-5	TRBJ2-3	once	CASSYSGVYTQYF
TRBV19	TRBJ2-2	-	CASSEGPITGELFF
TRBV3-1/TRBV3-2	TRBJ2-3	-	CASSQGLAGGTRITDTQYF